A single sample is the source of the 9 T cell receptor beta chains below, sequenced in a study of prognosis after radiotherapy for stage I lung cancer. CDR3 of TCR beta was amplified from genomic DNA via a two-round multiplex PCR. Primers (each specific to one TRBV or TRBJ gene) were used in first-round PCR. Each CDR3 protein gets one entry after TCRdb re-called the multiplex PCR reads with MiXCR. The table lists more than 10,000 distinct CDR3 sequences, roughly a third of them singletons, with approximately 50% in the top ten. The sequencing here drew on PBMCs, taken before or after stereotactic body radiation therapy (not recorded which). Receptor source: a donor aged 50 or older with non-small cell lung cancer.

The chain joins TRBV28 to TRBJ2-3; either TRBD1 or TRBD2 may supply D (5 bases each). Per the germline V gene, CDR1 is MDHEN and CDR2 is SYDVKM. The CDR3 is 15 residues long. The ends were cut back, 10 bases at V and 1 base at J, with 18 bases in the middle. The CDR3 DNA is TGTGCCACCCAAGAGTGGGACGCCGGCACAGATACGCAGTATTTT. This sequence encodes CATQEWDAGTDTQYF.

This clonotype was observed at least ten times. V and J are TRBV9 and TRBJ2-7; 9 positions agree with TRBD2. The CDR3 extends over 14 amino acids. The J segment lost 2 bases and the V segment lost 5 bases, leaving 5 bases of the junction unmatched. Germline values: CDR1 SGDLS, CDR2 YYNGEE. The CDR3 reads CASRRLAETYEQYV. As DNA, the CDR3 is TGTGCCAGCAGAAGACTAGCGGAGACCTACGAGCAGTACGTC.

This clonotype was counted at least ten times. Here the CDR3 DNA reads TGCAGCGTTGTCCAGGGTAGGAACACCGGGGAGCTGTTTTTT. Encoded protein: CSVVQGRNTGELFF. This chain uses TRBV29-1 with TRBJ2-2; possible D gene TRBD1, 5 bases. V gave up 4 bases and J gave up 1 base, with 10 bases separating them. From germline, CDR1 is SQVTM and CDR2 ANQGSEA. There are 14 residues in the CDR3.

This clonotype was found many times. The CDR3 reads CASRDGGVNEQFF. The CDR3 DNA is TGTGCTAGTCGCGACGGGGGAGTTAATGAGCAGTTCTTC. The chain is built from TRBV12-5 and TRBJ2-1; weak D call: TRBD2 (6 bases). The CDR3 sequence is 13 residues long. V shed 8 bases and J shed 7 bases, with 15 bases lying between them. The germline CDR1 and CDR2 sequences are LGHNT and FRNRAP.

The table lists this clonotype with a count of one. This likely traces to a read error, being one base from a far larger clone. In DNA form, the CDR3 reads TGTGCCAGCAGTCGTGGGACGAGCACAGATACGCAGTATTTT. As protein: CASSRGTSTDTQYF. This chain uses TRBV27 with TRBJ2-3, with D perhaps matching TRBD1 or TRBD2 (5 bases each). V was pared by 5 bases and J by 0 bases, with 9 bases between. The length of the CDR3 is 14 residues. Germline V CDR1 and CDR2: MNHEY, SMNVEV (reference sequence).

Ten or more counts support this clonotype. V is TRBV18 and J is TRBJ1-4; TRBD1 aligns across 7 bases. With 6 bases clipped from V and 5 bases from J, the junction kept 3 bases outside the gene matches. Germline V gene data show CDR1 as KGHSH and CDR2 as LQKENI. The length of the CDR3 is 13 residues. CDR3 in amino acids: CASSGGQNEKLFF. CDR3 DNA: TGTGCCAGCTCTGGGGGACAGAATGAAAAACTGTTTTTT.

This clonotype was seen ten or more times. V gene TRBV5-4 combines with J gene TRBJ2-1, with D tentatively TRBD2 (5 bases). The CDR3 has 14 amino acids. In germline, CDR1 is SGHNT, CDR2 YYREEE (reference sequence). Trimming shortened V by 1 base and J by 3 bases, and 8 bases separated the two germline ends. The CDR3 DNA reads TGTGCCAGCAGCTTGTCCGGGGACTACAATGAGCAGTTCTTC. This codes for CASSLSGDYNEQFF.

Note on this clonotype: This could be a read error, since a much larger clone is one nucleotide away. This chain connects TRBV30 to TRBJ2-5; D call uncertain. Germline CDR1 and CDR2: GTSNPN and SVGIG (reference sequence). This CDR3 has 13 amino acids. In DNA form, the CDR3 reads TGTGCCTGGAGTTTACGCGAACCTGAGACCCGGTACTTC. Its translation is CAWSLREPETRYF.

This clonotype was seen at least ten times. The V and J genes are TRBV5-5 and TRBJ2-3; D ambiguous. The germline gives CDR1 SGHKS, CDR2 YYEKEE (reference sequence). The CDR3 is made up of 13 amino acids. V gave up 6 bases and J gave up 1 base, with 9 bases separating them. CDR3 in amino acids: CASKGIGTDTQYF. CDR3 bases: TGTGCCAGCAAAGGGATCGGCACAGATACGCAGTATTTT.